This TCR beta chain was retrieved from a study of blood T cell repertoires in COVID-19. Donors in Cohort 3 who had recovered were those with two negative PCRs, healthcare professional clearance, or resolution of their symptoms. The germline gives CDR1 MNHNS, CDR2 SASEGT. The CDR3 sequence is 15 residues long. The germline V and J ends were trimmed by 1 base and 1 base, with 11 bases remaining between them. The protocol was immunoSEQ multiplex PCR, while the TCRdb copy is restricted to in-frame clones and leaves out a portion. The data show roughly 260,000 clones, roughly nine tenths seen once. The chain is built from TRBV6-1 and TRBJ2-7; TRBD1 is a possible D gene (6 bases). This sequence was found in a woman aged 18-29 years who had recovered from COVID-19. The sequencing sample was made of PBMCs or T cells enriched from blood (not recorded which). As DNA, the CDR3 is TGTGCCAGCAGTGAAGGAGCAGGGGCATCCTACGAGCAGTACTTC. It specifies CASSEGAGASYEQYF.